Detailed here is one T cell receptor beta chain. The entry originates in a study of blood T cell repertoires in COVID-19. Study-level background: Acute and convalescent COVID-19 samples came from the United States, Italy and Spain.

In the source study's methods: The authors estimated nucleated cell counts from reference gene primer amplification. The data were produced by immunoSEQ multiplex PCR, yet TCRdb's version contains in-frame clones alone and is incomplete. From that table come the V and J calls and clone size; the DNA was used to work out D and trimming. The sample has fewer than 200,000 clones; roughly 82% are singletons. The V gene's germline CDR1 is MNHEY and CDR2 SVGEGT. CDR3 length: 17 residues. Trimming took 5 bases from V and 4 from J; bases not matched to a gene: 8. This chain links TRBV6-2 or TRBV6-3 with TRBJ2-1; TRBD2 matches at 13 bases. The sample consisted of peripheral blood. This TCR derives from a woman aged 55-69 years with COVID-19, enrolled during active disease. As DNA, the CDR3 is TGTGCCAGCAGTCCACGGACTAGCGGGAGTCGGTACAATGAGCAGTTCTTC. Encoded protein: CASSPRTSGSRYNEQFF.